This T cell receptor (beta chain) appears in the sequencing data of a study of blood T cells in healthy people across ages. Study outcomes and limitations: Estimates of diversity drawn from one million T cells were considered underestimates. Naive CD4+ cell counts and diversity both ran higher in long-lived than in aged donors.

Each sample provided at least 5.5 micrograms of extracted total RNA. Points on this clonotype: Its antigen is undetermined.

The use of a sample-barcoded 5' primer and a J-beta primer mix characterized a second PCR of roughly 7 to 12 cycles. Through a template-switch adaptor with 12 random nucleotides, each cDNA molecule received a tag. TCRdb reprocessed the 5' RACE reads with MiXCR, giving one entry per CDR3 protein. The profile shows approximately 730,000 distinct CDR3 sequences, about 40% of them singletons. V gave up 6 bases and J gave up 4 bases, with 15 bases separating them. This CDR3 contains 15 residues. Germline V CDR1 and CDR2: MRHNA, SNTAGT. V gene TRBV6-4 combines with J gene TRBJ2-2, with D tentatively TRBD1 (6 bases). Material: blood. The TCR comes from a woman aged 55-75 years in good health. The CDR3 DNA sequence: TGTGCCAGCAGCCCGGACATCAGGGGCACCGGGGAGCTGTTTTTT. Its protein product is CASSPDIRGTGELFF.